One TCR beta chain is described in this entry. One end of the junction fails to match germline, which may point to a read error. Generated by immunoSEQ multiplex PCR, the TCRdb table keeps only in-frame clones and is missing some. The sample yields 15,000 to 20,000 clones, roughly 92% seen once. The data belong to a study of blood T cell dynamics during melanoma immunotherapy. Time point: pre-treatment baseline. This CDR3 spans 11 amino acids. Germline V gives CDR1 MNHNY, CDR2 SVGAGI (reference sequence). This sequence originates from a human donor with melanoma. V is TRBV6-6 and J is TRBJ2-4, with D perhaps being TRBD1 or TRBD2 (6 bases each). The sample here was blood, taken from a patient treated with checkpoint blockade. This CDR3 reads CASSYRPGEDF. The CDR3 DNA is TGTGCCAGCAGTTACCGACCAGGGGAGGACTTC.